This entry concerns a single TCR beta chain. The antigen is unknown. Some clones are missing from TCRdb's copy, which holds only in-frame ones; the method was immunoSEQ multiplex PCR. The sample records approximately 24,000 clones, 80% to 90% being singletons. Before sequencing, viral peptide pools were used by the ViraFEST assay to expand antigen-specific CD4+ T cells. Scientists isolated CD4+ T cells after a roughly ten-day culture period ended. Two-dose BNT162b2 or mRNA-1273 vaccination was given to participants. The data belong to a study of vaccination effects on CD4 cells after COVID-19. CDR1 is LGHDT and CDR2 is YNNKEL in the germline V gene (reference sequence). The CDR3 extends over 16 amino acids. V lost 4 bases to trimming and J lost 1 base; unmatched junction nucleotides: 7.

The TCR comes from a human donor who received a COVID-19 vaccine. Some clones in this sample may be carry-over from other donors' samples. The rearrangement links TRBV3-1 (or the pseudogene TRBV3-2) to TRBJ2-5, with 9 bases identical to TRBD1. Sequences were derived from CD4+ T cells from PBMCs cultured with SARS-CoV-2 spike peptides, sampled after COVID-19 vaccination. The CDR3 here is CASSLSGTGTQETQYF. CDR3 DNA sequence: TGTGCCAGCAGCCTTTCCGGGACAGGGACCCAAGAGACCCAGTACTTC.